The 27 T cell receptor beta chains listed next were all sequenced from one sample in a study of monozygotic twins with inflammatory bowel disease. TCRdb reworked the 5' RACE reads into one entry per CDR3 protein, no DNA. This table holds approximately 45,000 distinct CDR3 sequences. The source material was blood. The source is a human donor with ulcerative colitis or Crohn's disease, or a healthy co-twin of an affected twin (not recorded which).

The chain links TRBV6-6 to TRBJ2-7; no DNA is available, so the TRBD1 call from TCRdb remains unchecked. The CDR3 loop spans 14 amino acids. CDR1 is MNHNY and CDR2 is SVGAGI in the germline V gene (reference sequence). CDR3 amino acids: CASSYGGTSGEQYF.

The CDR3 region is CASNWEGPWGANVLTF. The rearrangement joins TRBV19 to TRBJ2-6; with no DNA, the TCRdb D assignment of TRBD2 cannot be verified. CDR1 is LNHDA, CDR2 SQIVND, per germline (reference sequence). The CDR3 contains 16 residues.

The rearrangement joins TRBV6-5 to TRBJ2-4; the TCRdb call, TRBD1, lacks DNA for checking. The CDR3 loop spans 16 amino acids. Germline V gene data show CDR1 as MNHEY and CDR2 as SVGAGI. The CDR3 loop reads CASSYKGQSGRYMQYF.

This chain uses TRBV10-3 with TRBJ2-3; as DNA is missing, the TRBD1 call by TCRdb cannot be tested. The CDR3 has 15 residues. Germline V lookup: CDR1 ENHRY, CDR2 SYGVKD. This CDR3 reads CAISRGQGFADTQYF.

The chain combines TRBV3-1 with TRBJ2-2; the TCRdb call, TRBD1, lacks DNA for checking. The germline V gene has CDR1 LGHDT and CDR2 YNNKEL (reference sequence). CDR3 size: 16 residues. CDR3 in amino acids: CASSLRTGGDTGELFF.

The chain couples TRBV7-2 to TRBJ2-6. Germline V gene data show CDR1 as SGHTA and CDR2 as FQGNSA. The CDR3 runs to 14 residues. CDR3 protein: CASKATLGANVLTF.

This sequence joins TRBV7-2 and TRBJ1-3; the TCRdb D gene call, TRBD1, has no DNA to confirm it. The CDR3 has 14 residues. From germline, CDR1 is SGHTA and CDR2 FQGNSA. CDR3 sequence: CASSPQGGGNTIYF.

The gene calls are TRBV7-2 and TRBJ2-1; TCRdb reports TRBD2, a call that lacks DNA to check it against. Looked up from germline, CDR1 is SGHTA and CDR2 is FQGNSA. The CDR3 totals 16 residues. CDR3 region: CASSPDASGAYNEQFF.

The rearrangement uses TRBV25-1 and TRBJ1-2; TCRdb calls TRBD1, which cannot be checked without DNA. This CDR3 has 13 residues. The germline V gene has CDR1 MGHDK and CDR2 SYGVNS. CDR3 loop: CASSEGGRYGYTF.

The chain is built from TRBV6-1 and TRBJ2-7; the D call from TCRdb, TRBD2, cannot be confirmed without DNA. Germline lookup yields CDR1 MNHNS and CDR2 SASEGT. This CDR3 spans 14 amino acids. The chain's CDR3 is CASSEGGPDYEQYF.

V gene TRBV30 combines with J gene TRBJ1-5; TCRdb picks TRBD1, but there is no DNA to check that call. The CDR3 runs 20 residues. Germline V gives CDR1 GTSNPN, CDR2 SVGIG (reference sequence). The CDR3 is CAWSIAKFGTGGISNQPQHF.

CDR3 protein: CSVEGTGKYGYTF. The rearrangement uses TRBV29-1 and TRBJ1-2; TCRdb's D call of TRBD1 is untestable without DNA. Germline-derived CDR1 and CDR2 are SQVTM and ANQGSEA. This CDR3 is 13 amino acids long.

This chain links TRBV7-8 with TRBJ1-1. CDR3 length: 12 amino acids. Germline V CDR1 and CDR2: SGHVS, FQNEAQ. This CDR3 is CASNAPGRGAFF.

This chain uses TRBV14 with TRBJ2-1. Germline V lookup: CDR1 SGHDN, CDR2 FVKESK. This CDR3 has 15 amino acids. CDR3 in amino acids: CASSQGRKGRGEQFF.

V usage is TRBV12-5 and J usage is TRBJ2-7; there is no DNA to check the TCRdb D call of TRBD1. Germline V gene data show CDR1 as LGHNT and CDR2 as FRNRAP. The CDR3 is 15 residues long. The CDR3: CASGPPAGGQGEQYF.

The J gene is TRBJ2-2, the V gene TRBV7-2; the TRBD1 assignment by TCRdb is unverifiable without DNA. The CDR3 consists of 15 residues. In germline, CDR1 is SGHTA, CDR2 FQGNSA. The CDR3: CASRVAGGLGGELFF.

This clonotype is called medium-sized (0.01 to 0.1%) based on its frequency. This chain uses TRBV28 with TRBJ1-2; the TRBD1 assignment by TCRdb is unverifiable without DNA. There are 13 residues in the CDR3. Germline V gene data show CDR1 as MDHEN and CDR2 as SYDVKM. The CDR3: CASSLGQLYGYTF.

This chain connects TRBV6-5 to TRBJ2-1; TCRdb outputs TRBD2, but without DNA this stays unchecked. Germline CDR1 MNHEY, CDR2 SVGAGI. The CDR3 is 15 amino acids. The CDR3 sequence is CASSYSGAVQGEQFF.

This chain connects TRBV4-1 to TRBJ2-7; the D gene TCRdb calls, TRBD1, cannot be checked with no DNA. Germline CDR1 reads MGHRA; CDR2 reads YSYEKL. The CDR3 contains 15 residues. CDR3 sequence: CASSQESRAAYEQYF.

The chain joins TRBV28 to TRBJ2-7. Germline values: CDR1 MDHEN, CDR2 SYDVKM. The CDR3 sequence is 14 residues long. The CDR3 reads CASSLVESSYEQYF.

The rearrangement uses TRBV20-1 and TRBJ2-7; TCRdb's D call, TRBD2, is unchecked because there is no DNA. The CDR3 spans 15 residues. Germline assignment: CDR1 DFQATT and CDR2 SNEGSKA (reference sequence). The CDR3 loop is CSASTLAGSADEQYF.

The V call is TRBV7-2, the J call TRBJ2-7. The CDR3 loop spans 16 amino acids. Per the germline V gene, CDR1 is SGHTA and CDR2 is FQGNSA. The CDR3 sequence is CASSSSTVFYSYEQYF.

The V call is TRBV5-6, the J call TRBJ2-2; TCRdb's D gene call, TRBD1, goes unchecked for lack of DNA. The germline V gene encodes CDR1 SGHDT and CDR2 YYEEEE. This CDR3 contains 16 residues. CDR3 residues: CASSPGTGGFTGELFF.

The CDR3 protein is CASSLTGPGGTQYF. V is TRBV7-8 and J is TRBJ2-3; TCRdb's D gene call, TRBD1, goes unchecked for lack of DNA. Germline CDR1 is SGHVS and CDR2 is FQNEAQ. The CDR3 extends over 14 amino acids.

This clonotype counts as medium-sized by frequency. The chain carries TRBV7-2 and TRBJ2-5; TCRdb selects TRBD2, and the lack of DNA leaves this call unchecked. Germline-derived CDR1 and CDR2 are SGHTA and FQGNSA. CDR3 length: 15 residues. CDR3: CASSFPAGGEETQYF.

V and J are TRBV11-2 and TRBJ2-7; TCRdb proposes TRBD1, but this gene call is untestable without DNA. CDR3 size: 13 residues. In germline, CDR1 is SGHAT, CDR2 FQNNGV. CDR3 residues: CASSLLQGYEQYF.

J is TRBJ1-3 and V is TRBV3-1. Per germline, CDR1 LGHDT and CDR2 YNNKEL (reference sequence). The CDR3 is 14 residues long. CDR3 in amino acids: CASTLREAGNTIYF.